This T cell receptor beta chain was documented in a study of blood T cell repertoires in COVID-19. CDR1 is MNHEY, CDR2 SVGAGI, per germline. With 0 bases removed from V and 4 bases from J, the gap between germline ends came to 16 bases. The CDR3 loop spans 16 amino acids. Profiled with immunoSEQ multiplex PCR; TCRdb holds only in-frame clones, not every one. This table has under 450,000 clones, 75% to 90% appearing once. The receptor's source is an older woman with COVID-19, enrolled during active disease. Sequenced: peripheral blood. The V and J genes are TRBV6-5 and TRBJ2-7; weak D call: TRBD2 (6 bases). This CDR3 is CASSYSSGTRLYEQYF. CDR3 nucleotide sequence: TGTGCCAGCAGTTACTCGTCTGGGACTCGTCTTTACGAGCAGTACTTC.